The next 28 T cell receptor beta chains were all read from a single sample in a study of identical twins. TCRdb fed the 5' RACE reads into MiXCR, producing one record per CDR3 protein. This sample yields 270,000 or so distinct CDR3 sequences, of which roughly 8.7% are seen a single time; 3% to 3.5% belongs to the top ten. These data also featured in a second study, about yellow fever vaccine responses in identical twins.

Sample: CD8+ T cells sorted from blood. These receptors originate from a woman younger than 30 in good health.

The table lists this clonotype with many counts. The V call is TRBV7-2, the J call TRBJ2-3; D uncertain. V was cut by 4 bases and J by 4 bases, with 12 bases left in between. Per the germline V gene, CDR1 is SGHTA and CDR2 is FQGNSA. This CDR3 region has 14 residues. The CDR3 is CASSWLLNADTQYF. CDR3 nucleotides: TGTGCCAGCAGCTGGCTACTAAACGCAGATACGCAGTATTTT. Looking up the rest from reference TRBV7-2 and TRBJ2-3 gives the full variable domain: GAGVSQSPSNKVTEKGKDVELRCDPISGHTALYWYRQSLGQGLEFLIYFQGNSAPDKSGLPSDRFSAERTGGSVSTLTIQRTQQEDSAVYLCASSWLLNADTQYFGPGTRLTVL.

This chain joins TRBV10-1 and TRBJ2-1; D uncertain. V shed 2 bases and J shed 7 bases, with 6 bases lying between them. The germline V gene encodes CDR1 WNHNN and CDR2 SYGVQD (reference sequence). This CDR3 spans 12 amino acids. Here the CDR3 reads CASSEVRNEQFF. The DNA of the CDR3 is TGCGCCAGCAGTGAGGTTAGGAATGAGCAGTTCTTC.

The chain is built from TRBV19 and TRBJ2-1, with TRBD2 identical over 12 bases. Losses at the gene ends were 0 bases for V and 1 base for J; bases not matched to a gene: 4. This CDR3 comprises 18 residues. Germline assignment: CDR1 LNHDA and CDR2 SQIVND (reference sequence). CDR3 coding DNA: TGTGCCAGTAGTATAGAAATAGGACTAGCGGGATCCTACAATGAGCAGTTCTTC. Protein sequence: CASSIEIGLAGSYNEQFF.

J is TRBJ1-2 and V is TRBV6-1; perhaps TRBD1 as D (6 bases). This CDR3 region has 16 residues. Germline CDR1 MNHNS, CDR2 SASEGT. V was cut by 5 bases and J by 0 bases, with 16 bases left in between. For the CDR3, the DNA is TGTGCCAGCAGTACGTCCTGGGACACCACTAACTATGGCTACACCTTC. Its translation is CASSTSWDTTNYGYTF.

A few counts support this clonotype. The chain employs TRBV19 and TRBJ1-5; D ambiguous. Germline V gene lookup returns CDR1 LNHDA and CDR2 SQIVND (reference sequence). V was trimmed by 5 bases and J by 6 bases, leaving 14 bases between them. This CDR3 comprises 14 residues. In DNA form, the CDR3 reads TGTGCCAGTAGTTATCGGGAAGGCGGTCAGCCCCAGCATTTT. Translated, it gives CASSYREGGQPQHF. The full variable domain, rest sourced from reference TRBV19 and TRBJ1-5, is DGGITQSPKYLFRKEGQNVTLSCEQNLNHDAMYWYRQDPGQGLRLIYYSQIVNDFQKGDIAEGYSVSREKKESFPLTVTSAQKNPTAFYLCASSYREGGQPQHFGDGTRLSIL.

This clonotype occurred many times. The chain combines TRBV4-3 with TRBJ2-1; possible D gene TRBD1, 6 bases. Between the trimmed V and J ends, which lost 1 base and 7 bases, there was a span of 8 bases. CDR3 length: 13 residues. Germline V gene lookup returns CDR1 LGHNA and CDR2 YSLEER. CDR3 sequence (DNA): TGCGCCAGCAGCCAAGTGCAGGGGAATGAGCAGTTCTTC. Residues: CASSQVQGNEQFF.

This clonotype was detected ten times or more. The chain links TRBV4-1 to TRBJ2-3; TRBD2 matches 12 bases. Per the germline V gene, CDR1 is MGHRA and CDR2 is YSYEKL. This CDR3 contains 15 residues. J was trimmed by 5 bases and V by 1 base; bases with no gene match: 1. In DNA form, the CDR3 reads TGCGCCAGCAGCCAAGGACTAGCGGGAGTAGATACGCAGTATTTT. This gives the protein CASSQGLAGVDTQYF.

This clonotype appeared a few times. The chain couples TRBV4-3 to TRBJ2-7; perhaps TRBD2 as D (6 bases). The CDR3 covers 16 residues. V lost 0 bases, J lost 0 bases, and 12 bases lay in between. The germline CDR1 and CDR2 sequences are LGHNA and YSLEER. DNA for the CDR3: TGCGCCAGCAGCCAAGATAGTGGTAGCGGCTCCTACGAGCAGTACTTC. Amino acids: CASSQDSGSGSYEQYF.

This clonotype has only a few counts. CDR3 nucleotides: TGTGCCAGCAGCTTATTCGGCACAGGGTTTGGGTCTGGGGCCAACGTCCTGACTTTC. As protein: CASSLFGTGFGSGANVLTF. The gene calls are TRBV11-2 and TRBJ2-6; D possibly corresponds to TRBD1 (6 bases). The CDR3 totals 19 residues. The germline V gene encodes CDR1 SGHAT and CDR2 FQNNGV. The V and J ends lost 2 bases and 1 base respectively, with 18 bases between them.

This clonotype was detected a few times. The genes are TRBV14 and TRBJ2-4; a possible D gene is TRBD2 (5 bases). The CDR3 has 21 residues. The V gene's germline CDR1 is SGHDN and CDR2 FVKESK. Trimming removed 1 base at V and 0 bases at J, with 25 bases between. The CDR3 DNA is TGTGCCAGCAGCCAAGTGGGAGTCGGCGAGCCAACCCCGGGAGCCAAAAACATTCAGTACTTC. This gives the protein CASSQVGVGEPTPGAKNIQYF.

This clonotype has ten or more counts. The chain joins TRBV7-9 to TRBJ2-7; D unclear. V lost 2 bases and J lost 0, with 5 bases in between. This CDR3 has 13 residues. Germline V gene sequence: CDR1 SEHNR, CDR2 FQNEAQ (reference sequence). The CDR3 DNA reads TGTGCCAGCAGCTTACACAGCTCCTACGAGCAGTACTTC. Its protein is CASSLHSSYEQYF.

This clonotype occurred once. The V call is TRBV2, the J call TRBJ2-1; 9 bases map to TRBD2. CDR1 is SNHLY, CDR2 FYNNEI, per germline. V lost 8 bases to trimming and J lost 4 bases; unmatched junction nucleotides: 0. This CDR3 comprises 12 residues. As DNA, the CDR3 is TGTGCCAGCCTAGCGGGGTACAATGAGCAGTTCTTC. Residues: CASLAGYNEQFF.

The chain carries TRBV12-3 or TRBV12-4 and TRBJ2-2; D is ambiguous. V shed 3 bases and J shed 6 bases, with 14 bases lying between them. The CDR3 is 15 residues long. CDR3 bases: TGTGCCAGCAGTTTCTATGCGGCCGCCGCCGGGGAGCTGTTTTTT. It yields the protein CASSFYAAAAGELFF.

There are a few counts of this clonotype. The rearrangement links TRBV6-5 to TRBJ2-3, with D possibly matching TRBD1 (5 bases). V lost 2 bases to trimming and J lost 4 bases, with 7 bases between them. The CDR3 spans 13 residues. From germline, CDR1 is MNHEY and CDR2 SVGAGI. In nucleotides, the CDR3 is TGTGCCAGCAGTTACGAAGGGGCAGATACGCAGTATTTT. Amino acids: CASSYEGADTQYF.

This clonotype has only a few counts. The V gene is TRBV4-1, the J gene TRBJ2-7, with 7 positions matching TRBD1. The CDR3 runs to 15 residues. V dropped 3 bases and J dropped 2; count of bases not matched to a gene: 7. From germline, CDR1 is MGHRA and CDR2 YSYEKL. In nucleotides, the CDR3 is TGCGCCAGCAGCCAGATTACAGGGGTAGCCTACGAGCAGTACTTC. This gives the protein CASSQITGVAYEQYF.

This clonotype was detected a few times. This chain joins TRBV12-3 or TRBV12-4 and TRBJ2-7; 10 bases align to TRBD1. With V trimmed by 4 bases and J by 4 bases, 7 bases remained unmatched. This CDR3 region has 15 residues. The CDR3 bases are TGTGCCAGCAGTTCCCGGGACAGGGGTGCGTACGAGCAGTACTTC. Its translation is CASSSRDRGAYEQYF.

The gene calls are TRBV6-5 and TRBJ2-4, with TRBD2 matching 8 bases. CDR3 length: 22 residues. The germline V gene encodes CDR1 MNHEY and CDR2 SVGAGI. V dropped 2 bases and J dropped 3; count of bases not matched to a gene: 24. The CDR3, as DNA: TGTGCCAGCAGTTACGATCAAATCGACCTCGGGACTAGGGACTTCGACAAAAACATTCAGTACTTC. This encodes CASSYDQIDLGTRDFDKNIQYF.

This clonotype was recorded a few times. The rearrangement joins TRBV5-4 to TRBJ2-5; a possible D gene is TRBD2 (6 bases). The CDR3 is 14 residues long. Germline loops: CDR1 SGHNT, CDR2 YYREEE (reference sequence). V lost 5 bases and J 1 base, leaving 12 bases between the germline ends. The CDR3 sequence is CASRVGGTQETQYF. The CDR3 DNA reads as TGTGCCAGCAGGGTTGGGGGGACCCAAGAGACCCAGTACTTC. Full variable domain (remainder filled in from reference TRBV5-4 and TRBJ2-5): ETGVTQSPTHLIKTRGQQVTLRCSSQSGHNTVSWYQQALGQGPQFIFQYYREEENGRGNFPPRFSGLQFPNYSSELNVNALELDDSALYLCASRVGGTQETQYFGPGTRLLVL.

This clonotype was detected a few times. The chain uses TRBV9 and TRBJ2-1; a possible D gene is TRBD1 (8 bases). CDR1 and CDR2 from the germline V gene are SGDLS and YYNGEE. The V and J ends lost 4 bases and 3 bases respectively, with 14 bases between them. CDR3 length equals 15 residues. The CDR3 region is CASSTNRGGYNEQFF. In DNA form, the CDR3 reads TGTGCCAGCAGCACCAACAGGGGGGGCTACAATGAGCAGTTCTTC.

This rearrangement joins TRBV25-1 to TRBJ1-5; D gene unclear. Germline CDR1 is MGHDK and CDR2 is SYGVNS. This CDR3 is built from 14 residues. Trimming shortened V by 1 base and J by 1 base, and 5 bases separated the two germline ends. The CDR3 bases are TGTGCCAGCAGTGAATTTCAGAGCAATCAGCCCCAGCATTTT. It codes for CASSEFQSNQPQHF.

This chain connects TRBV6-1 to TRBJ2-7, with 8 bases matching TRBD1. The CDR3 covers 14 residues. From germline, CDR1 is MNHNS and CDR2 SASEGT. V lost 5 bases, J lost 7 bases, and 10 bases stayed unmatched. CDR3 sequence: CASSKFQGAVEQYF. As DNA, the CDR3 is TGTGCCAGCAGTAAATTCCAGGGGGCGGTGGAGCAGTACTTC.

V is TRBV7-6 and J is TRBJ2-3; TRBD1 agrees at 8 bases. The CDR3 length is 16 residues. Germline CDR1 and CDR2: SGHVS and FNYEAQ. Trimming at V came to 6 bases and at J to 6 bases, leaving 14 bases not matched to a gene. The DNA for the CDR3 is TGTGCCAGCAGGGATAGGACAGGGCCCTCGTTGGATACGCAGTATTTT. Translating gives CASRDRTGPSLDTQYF.

This clonotype has a count of ten or more. The rearrangement joins TRBV12-3 or TRBV12-4 to TRBJ2-5, with 7 positions matching TRBD1. CDR3 length: 15 residues. Trimming removed 5 bases from V and 2 bases from J; junction bases left unmatched: 8. The CDR3 here is CASSQDREIQETQYF. The CDR3 DNA follows: TGTGCCAGCAGTCAAGACAGGGAGATACAAGAGACCCAGTACTTC.

The V and J genes are TRBV12-3 or TRBV12-4 and TRBJ2-3; TRBD1 is a possible D gene (5 bases). The CDR3 length is 14 residues. V was clipped by 4 bases and J by 2 bases, with 10 bases between them. The CDR3 nucleotides read TGTGCCAGCAGTTCAGACAGCCTCACAGATACGCAGTATTTT. Residues: CASSSDSLTDTQYF.

This clonotype was counted only a few times. The genes are TRBV4-1 and TRBJ1-1; weak D call: TRBD1 (5 bases). This CDR3 has 17 residues. Germline assignment: CDR1 MGHRA and CDR2 YSYEKL. The ends were cut back, 0 bases at V and 6 bases at J, with 20 bases in the middle. This chain's CDR3 is CASSQDWGNPNLAEAFF. The CDR3 coding sequence is TGCGCCAGCAGCCAAGATTGGGGGAACCCAAACCTAGCTGAAGCTTTCTTT.

This clonotype was observed many times. This chain links TRBV14 with TRBJ1-2; TRBD1 aligns across 7 bases. The V gene end was trimmed by 4 bases and the J gene end by 6 bases; junction bases not matched to a gene: 11. The CDR3 consists of 15 residues. CDR1 and CDR2 (germline): SGHDN, FVKESK. The CDR3 loop reads CASSPGTVRWDGYTF. The CDR3 DNA sequence: TGTGCCAGCAGCCCTGGGACAGTCCGATGGGATGGCTACACCTTC. The whole variable domain, remainder taken from reference TRBV14 and TRBJ1-2, is EAGVTQFPSHSVIEKGQTVTLRCDPISGHDNLYWYRRVMGKEIKFLLHFVKESKQDESGMPNNRFLAERTGGTYSTLKVQPAELEDSGVYFCASSPGTVRWDGYTFGSGTRLTVV.

This clonotype was observed a few times. The genes are TRBV5-6 and TRBJ2-4; D unresolved. This CDR3 comprises 15 residues. V lost 4 bases and J lost 0, with 11 bases in between. Germline values: CDR1 SGHDT, CDR2 YYEEEE. The CDR3 loop is CASSKNILAKNIQYF. The CDR3 DNA sequence: TGTGCCAGCAGCAAAAATATACTAGCCAAAAACATTCAGTACTTC.

This CDR3 reads CASNPRSSYNEQFF. The CDR3 DNA reads TGTGCCAGCAATCCTAGGAGCTCCTACAATGAGCAGTTCTTC. The rearrangement uses TRBV12-3 or TRBV12-4 and TRBJ2-1; D is uncertain. V was pared by 7 bases and J by 0 bases, with 10 bases between. This CDR3 spans 14 amino acids.